This TCR beta chain originates from a study of technical replicates of blood from a few donors. Produced via immunoSEQ multiplex PCR; TCRdb's table is partial and in-frame only. Of about 94,000 clones in the sample, approximately 94% were seen once. The CDR3 totals 13 residues. The germline V gene encodes CDR1 SEHNR and CDR2 FQNEAQ (reference sequence). The V gene lost 3 bases and the J gene lost 4 bases, with 10 bases spanning the gap. The rearrangement joins TRBV7-9 to TRBJ2-7; tentatively, D is TRBD1 (5 bases). The sequencing input was T cells isolated from PBMCs. The receptor comes from a human donor in good health. The CDR3 protein is CASSLGQEYEQYF. Here the CDR3 DNA reads TGTGCCAGCAGCTTGGGGCAGGAGTACGAGCAGTACTTC.